Listed here are 16 T cell receptor beta chains from one sample, sequenced in a study of cytomegalovirus exposure and HLA in healthy donors. Primers included in the PCR were 60 Vbeta and 13 Jbeta primers. Method: immunoSEQ multiplex PCR; TCRdb's copy keeps in-frame clones and lacks some. The repertoire holds 150,000 to 180,000 clones, with 65% to 85% as singletons. The specimen sequenced was PBMCs. The receptors originated from a woman in her thirties or forties in good health and CMV-seropositive.

This rearrangement joins TRBV29-1 to TRBJ2-4, with TRBD2 matching 8 bases. Germline V lookup: CDR1 SQVTM, CDR2 ANQGSEA. The CDR3 is made up of 13 amino acids. The V and J ends lost 7 bases and 7 bases, in that order; junction bases with no gene match: 9. The CDR3 DNA reads as TGCAGCGCCGAAAGCGGGAGAGATAACATTCAGTACTTC. Translation: CSAESGRDNIQYF.

This clone was detected once. The genes are TRBV7-6 and TRBJ1-3; D possibly corresponds to TRBD1 (6 bases). Germline V CDR1 and CDR2: SGHVS, FNYEAQ. The CDR3 totals 21 residues. V was shortened by 5 bases and J by 0 bases, with 29 bases between the two germline ends. Written as DNA, the CDR3 is TGTGCCAGCAGCAACTCCCCCCAGACAGGCGCTACCCGGAGCTCTGGAAACACCATATATTTT. Translated: CASSNSPQTGATRSSGNTIYF.

The chain has TRBV5-4 and TRBJ2-2; 7 positions agree with TRBD2. The germline V gene has CDR1 SGHNT and CDR2 YYREEE (reference sequence). The CDR3 runs to 17 residues. V trimming: 0 bases; J trimming: 6 bases; junction bases outside the gene matches: 11. The CDR3 sequence is CASSLALGGSIAGELFF. The CDR3 region has the DNA TGTGCCAGCAGCTTGGCCCTTGGCGGGAGTATCGCCGGGGAGCTGTTTTTT.

The chain carries TRBV6-6 and TRBJ2-1; 11 bases are shared with TRBD1. The CDR3 has 14 residues. Germline V gene data show CDR1 as MNHNY and CDR2 as SVGAGI (reference sequence). Unmatched junction bases numbered 4, after V lost 6 bases and J lost 6 bases. CDR3: CASSGQGASNEQFF. CDR3 DNA sequence: TGTGCCAGCAGCGGACAGGGGGCAAGCAATGAGCAGTTCTTC.

The rearrangement links TRBV18 to TRBJ2-5; TRBD2 agrees at 13 bases. The assigned J gene may be wrong: the sequence end matches TRBJ2-7 better. CDR1 is KGHSH and CDR2 is LQKENI in the germline V gene. The CDR3 extends over 15 amino acids. This CDR3 is CASSTGLAGQYEQYF. CDR3 in DNA: TGTGCCAGCTCAACGGGACTAGCGGGACAGTACGAGCAGTACTTC.

This clone was observed once. This chain joins TRBV19 and TRBJ1-5, with a tentative D call TRBD1 (5 bases). The CDR3 is 12 amino acids. The V gene lost 5 bases and the J gene lost 9 bases, with 11 bases spanning the gap. CDR1 LNHDA and CDR2 SQIVND come from the germline V gene (reference sequence). CDR3 coding DNA: TGTGCCAGTAGTGCAAGGGGAAGGCCCCAGCATTTT. This translates into CASSARGRPQHF.

This sequence joins TRBV30 and TRBJ2-3, with 8 bases lining up with TRBD2. V gave up 3 bases and J gave up 0 bases; unmatched junction bases: 8. This CDR3 spans 16 amino acids. The germline V gene has CDR1 GTSNPN and CDR2 SVGIG (reference sequence). The DNA of the CDR3 is TGTGCCTGGAGGCCCATCGGGGGGGCTAGCACAGATACGCAGTATTTT. Its translation is CAWRPIGGASTDTQYF.

In its sample, this clone was seen a few times. The chain couples TRBV19 to TRBJ1-1; D unclear. The CDR3 totals 13 residues. Germline V gene sequence: CDR1 LNHDA, CDR2 SQIVND (reference sequence). Trimming left V 3 bases short and J 8 bases short, with 13 bases between. In DNA, the CDR3 is TGTGCCAGTAGTATCGTGGCAGGAGGAGAAGCTTTCTTT. It yields the protein CASSIVAGGEAFF.

The chain combines TRBV27 with TRBJ2-7, with 11 positions matching TRBD2. The CDR3 has 16 residues. V gave up 5 bases and J gave up 2 bases; unmatched junction bases: 8. Germline CDR1 reads MNHEY; CDR2 reads SMNVEV (reference sequence). The CDR3 bases are TGTGCCAGCAGTCCCACCCGGGGACTAGCGGCCTACGAGCAGTACTTC. Translated: CASSPTRGLAAYEQYF.

The V gene is TRBV29-1, the J gene TRBJ1-1; D is possibly TRBD1 (6 bases). CDR1 is SQVTM, CDR2 ANQGSEA, per germline. Trimming took off 6 bases at V and 0 bases at J, with 11 bases between the two ends. CDR3 size: 13 residues. This CDR3 is CSVEGVLNTEAFF. The DNA of the CDR3 is TGCAGCGTAGAGGGGGTTTTGAACACTGAAGCTTTCTTT.

The genes are TRBV27 and TRBJ2-1, with 9 bases identical to TRBD1. The junction had 19 bases not matched to a gene; V was cut back by 6 bases and J by 10 bases. CDR1 is MNHEY, CDR2 SMNVEV, per germline (reference sequence). This CDR3 has 17 residues. CDR3 protein: CASRPGTGILSRREQFF. The CDR3 DNA is TGTGCCAGCAGGCCCGGGACAGGGATCCTTTCTCGTCGCGAGCAGTTCTTC.

J is TRBJ2-1 and V is TRBV19, with TRBD2 matching over 12 bases. V shed 6 bases and J 5 bases; nucleotides not matched to a gene: 5. Looked up from germline, CDR1 is LNHDA and CDR2 is SQIVND (reference sequence). This CDR3 has 15 amino acids. The CDR3 loop reads CASRRLAGVNNEQFF. CDR3 coding DNA: TGTGCCAGTAGAAGACTAGCGGGAGTAAACAATGAGCAGTTCTTC.

J is TRBJ2-2 and V is TRBV7-3; 7 bases agree with TRBD1. Germline V gene lookup returns CDR1 SGHTA and CDR2 FQGTGA. V lost 6 bases, J lost 4 bases, and 5 bases stayed unmatched. The CDR3 contains 14 residues. CDR3 in DNA: TGTGCCAGCAGTCCAACAGGGGCCACCGGGGAGCTGTTTTTT. This encodes CASSPTGATGELFF.

The V gene is TRBV5-8, the J gene TRBJ2-2; tentatively, D is TRBD2 (6 bases). The germline V gene encodes CDR1 SGHTS and CDR2 YDEGEE. Trimming shortened V by 0 bases and J by 3 bases, and 12 bases separated the two germline ends. CDR3 length: 16 residues. CDR3 protein: CASSLVTSGYTGELFF. The CDR3 nucleotides read TGTGCCAGCAGCTTGGTCACCAGCGGGTACACCGGGGAGCTGTTTTTT.

The chain links TRBV9 to TRBJ2-3; D perhaps matches TRBD2 (5 bases). The germline V gene has CDR1 SGDLS and CDR2 YYNGEE. There are 18 residues in the CDR3. V was cut by 1 base and J by 6 bases, with 24 bases left in between. CDR3 protein: CASSVPSVGELASDTQYF. The CDR3 DNA sequence: TGTGCCAGCAGCGTACCCTCCGTGGGAGAGCTAGCATCGGATACGCAGTATTTT.

This sequence joins TRBV11-2 and TRBJ2-1; 7 bases agree with TRBD2. V was clipped by 5 bases and J by 4 bases; unmatched bases: 20. Per the germline V gene, CDR1 is SGHAT and CDR2 is FQNNGV. The CDR3 spans 19 residues. This chain's CDR3 is CASSGPNLRGGRVYNEQFF. CDR3 coding DNA: TGTGCCAGCAGCGGCCCTAATCTCAGAGGCGGGAGAGTATACAATGAGCAGTTCTTC.